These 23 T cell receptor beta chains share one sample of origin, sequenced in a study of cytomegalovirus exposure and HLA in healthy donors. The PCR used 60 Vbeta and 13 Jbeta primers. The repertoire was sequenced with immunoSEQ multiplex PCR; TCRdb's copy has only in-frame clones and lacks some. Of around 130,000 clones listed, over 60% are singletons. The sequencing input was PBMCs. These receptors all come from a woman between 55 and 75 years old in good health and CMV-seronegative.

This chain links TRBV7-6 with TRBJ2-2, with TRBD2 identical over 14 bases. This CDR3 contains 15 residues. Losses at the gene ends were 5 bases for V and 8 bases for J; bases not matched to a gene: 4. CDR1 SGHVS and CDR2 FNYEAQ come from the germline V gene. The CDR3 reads CASSAGTSGRGELFF. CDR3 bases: TGTGCCAGCAGCGCAGGGACTAGCGGGAGAGGGGAGCTGTTTTTT.

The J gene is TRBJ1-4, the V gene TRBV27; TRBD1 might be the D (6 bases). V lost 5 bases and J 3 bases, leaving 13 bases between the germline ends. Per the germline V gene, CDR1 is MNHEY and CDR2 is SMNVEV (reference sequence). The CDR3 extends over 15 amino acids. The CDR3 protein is CASSPPGGPNEKLFF. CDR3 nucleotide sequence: TGTGCCAGCAGTCCCCCGGGGGGCCCTAATGAAAAACTGTTTTTT.

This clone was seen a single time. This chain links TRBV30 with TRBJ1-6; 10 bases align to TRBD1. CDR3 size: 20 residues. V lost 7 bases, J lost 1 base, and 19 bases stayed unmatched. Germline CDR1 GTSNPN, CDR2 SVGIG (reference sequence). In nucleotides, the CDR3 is TGTGCCTCCTTGGGGGTGACAGGGGGCAACGAAAGGTCCTATAATTCACCCCTCCACTTT. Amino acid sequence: CASLGVTGGNERSYNSPLHF. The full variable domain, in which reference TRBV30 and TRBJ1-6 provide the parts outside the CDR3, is SQTIHQWPATLVQPVGSPLSLECTVEGTSNPNLYWYRQAAGRGLQLLFYSVGIGQISSEVPQNLSASRPQDRQFILSSKKLLLSDSGFYLCASLGVTGGNERSYNSPLHFGNGTRLTVT.

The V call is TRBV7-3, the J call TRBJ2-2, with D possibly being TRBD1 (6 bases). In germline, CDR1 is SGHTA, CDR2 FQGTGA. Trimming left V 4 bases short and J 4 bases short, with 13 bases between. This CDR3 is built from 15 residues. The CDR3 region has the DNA TGTGCCAGCAGCTCCCGGACAGTAGGCACCGGGGAGCTGTTTTTT. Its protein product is CASSSRTVGTGELFF. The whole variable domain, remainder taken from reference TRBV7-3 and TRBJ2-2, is GAGVSQTPSNKVTEKGKYVELRCDPISGHTALYWYRQSLGQGPEFLIYFQGTGAADDSGLPNDRFFAVRPEGSVSTLKIQRTERGDSAVYLCASSSRTVGTGELFFGEGSRLTVL.

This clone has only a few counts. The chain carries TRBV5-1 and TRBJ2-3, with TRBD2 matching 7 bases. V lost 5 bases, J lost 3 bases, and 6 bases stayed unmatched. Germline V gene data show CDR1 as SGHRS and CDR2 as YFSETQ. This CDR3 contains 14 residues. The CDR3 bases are TGCGCCAGCAGGCGGGAGTTTAGGACAGATACGCAGTATTTT. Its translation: CASRREFRTDTQYF.

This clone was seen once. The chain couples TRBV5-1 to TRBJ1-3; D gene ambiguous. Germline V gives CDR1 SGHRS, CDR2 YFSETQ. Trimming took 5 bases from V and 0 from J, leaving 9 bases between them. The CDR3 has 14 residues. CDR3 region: CASSSGVSGNTIYF. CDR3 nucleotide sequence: TGCGCCAGCAGTTCAGGCGTCTCTGGAAACACCATATATTTT.

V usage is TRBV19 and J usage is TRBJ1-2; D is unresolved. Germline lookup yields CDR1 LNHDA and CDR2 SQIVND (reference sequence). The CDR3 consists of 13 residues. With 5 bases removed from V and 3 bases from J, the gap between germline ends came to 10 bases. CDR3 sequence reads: CASSYSLDYGYTF. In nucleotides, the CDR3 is TGTGCCAGTAGTTACAGCTTAGACTATGGCTACACCTTC.

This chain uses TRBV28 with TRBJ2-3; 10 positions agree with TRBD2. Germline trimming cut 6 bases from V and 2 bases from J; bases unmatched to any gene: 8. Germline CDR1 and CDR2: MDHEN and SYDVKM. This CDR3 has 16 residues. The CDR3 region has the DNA TGTGCCAGCAGCGAAGCTAGCGGGAGTTTCACAGATACGCAGTATTTT. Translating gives CASSEASGSFTDTQYF.

CDR3 sequence (DNA): TGTGCTAGTGGTTTGAACCGGGACAGTGGACTTCAGCCCCAGCATTTT. This encodes CASGLNRDSGLQPQHF. The chain combines TRBV12-5 with TRBJ1-5, with 7 bases that match TRBD1. V trimming: 2 bases; J trimming: 6 bases; junction bases outside the gene matches: 10. The CDR3 consists of 16 residues. Germline loops: CDR1 LGHNT, CDR2 FRNRAP.

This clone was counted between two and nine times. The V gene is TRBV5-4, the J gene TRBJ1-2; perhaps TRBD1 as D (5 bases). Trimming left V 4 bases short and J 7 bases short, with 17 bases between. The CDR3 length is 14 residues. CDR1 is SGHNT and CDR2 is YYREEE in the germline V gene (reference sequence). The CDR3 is CASSLGSGLVGYTF. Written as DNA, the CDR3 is TGTGCCAGCAGCCTCGGGTCAGGGTTGGTTGGCTACACCTTC.

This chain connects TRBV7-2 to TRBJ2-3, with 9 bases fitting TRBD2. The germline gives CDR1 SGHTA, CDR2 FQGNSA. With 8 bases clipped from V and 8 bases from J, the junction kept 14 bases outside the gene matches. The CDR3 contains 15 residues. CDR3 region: CASALRGSGRVTQYF. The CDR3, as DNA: TGTGCCAGCGCGCTAAGGGGTAGCGGGAGAGTTACGCAGTATTTT.

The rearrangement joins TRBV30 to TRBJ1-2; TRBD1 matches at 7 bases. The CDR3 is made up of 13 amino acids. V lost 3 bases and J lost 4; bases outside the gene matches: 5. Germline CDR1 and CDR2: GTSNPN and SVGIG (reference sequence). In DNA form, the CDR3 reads TGTGCCTGGAGCCAGGGGGGTGTCTATGGCTACACCTTC. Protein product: CAWSQGGVYGYTF.

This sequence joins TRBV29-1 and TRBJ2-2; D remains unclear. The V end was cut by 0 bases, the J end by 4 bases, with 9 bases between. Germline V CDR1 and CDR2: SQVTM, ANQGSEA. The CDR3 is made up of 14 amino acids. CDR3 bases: TGCAGCGTTGAAGAGCGGCACCTCACCGGGGAGCTGTTTTTT. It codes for CSVEERHLTGELFF.

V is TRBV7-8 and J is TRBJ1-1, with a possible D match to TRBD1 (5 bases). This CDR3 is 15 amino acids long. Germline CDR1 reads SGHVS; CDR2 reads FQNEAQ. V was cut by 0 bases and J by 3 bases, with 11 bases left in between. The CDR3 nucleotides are TGTGCCAGCAGCTTAGCGCAGCCAGGGTACACTGAAGCTTTCTTT. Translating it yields CASSLAQPGYTEAFF.

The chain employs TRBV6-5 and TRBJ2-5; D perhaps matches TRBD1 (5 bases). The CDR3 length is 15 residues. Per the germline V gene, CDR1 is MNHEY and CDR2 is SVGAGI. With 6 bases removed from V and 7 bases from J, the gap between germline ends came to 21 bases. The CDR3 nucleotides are TGTGCCAGCAGCCTTAAAGCCAGGGTGTTAGGGACCCAGTACTTC. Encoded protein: CASSLKARVLGTQYF.

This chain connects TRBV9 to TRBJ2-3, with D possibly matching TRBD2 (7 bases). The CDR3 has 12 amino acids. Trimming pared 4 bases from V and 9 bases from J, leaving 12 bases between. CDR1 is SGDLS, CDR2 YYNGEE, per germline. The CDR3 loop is CASSTWGGTQYF. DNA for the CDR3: TGTGCCAGCAGCACCTGGGGGGGCACGCAGTATTTT. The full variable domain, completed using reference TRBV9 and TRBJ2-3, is DSGVTQTPKHLITATGQRVTLRCSPRSGDLSVYWYQQSLDQGLQFLIQYYNGEERAKGNILERFSAQQFPDLHSELNLSSLELGDSALYFCASSTWGGTQYFGPGTRLTVL.

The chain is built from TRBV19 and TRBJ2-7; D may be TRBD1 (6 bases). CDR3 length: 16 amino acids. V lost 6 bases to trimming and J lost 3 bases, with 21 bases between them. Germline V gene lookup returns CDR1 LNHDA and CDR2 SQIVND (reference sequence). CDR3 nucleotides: TGTGCCAGTAGCCCACCTAGGGGGAGCACAGTCTACGAGCAGTACTTC. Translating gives CASSPPRGSTVYEQYF.

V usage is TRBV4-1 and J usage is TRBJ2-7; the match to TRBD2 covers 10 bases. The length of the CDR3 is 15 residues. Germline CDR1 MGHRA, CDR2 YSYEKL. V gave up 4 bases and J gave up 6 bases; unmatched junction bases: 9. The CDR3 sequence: CASSLSLAGVFEQYF. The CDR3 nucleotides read TGCGCCAGCAGCCTATCGCTAGCGGGGGTTTTCGAGCAGTACTTC.

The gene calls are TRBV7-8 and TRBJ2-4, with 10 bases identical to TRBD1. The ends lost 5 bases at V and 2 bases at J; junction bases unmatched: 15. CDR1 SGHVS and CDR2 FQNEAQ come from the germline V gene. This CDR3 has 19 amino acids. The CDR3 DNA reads TGTGCCAGCAGCCCATTAAACAGAAGACAGGGGGCATCCAAAAACATTCAGTACTTC. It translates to CASSPLNRRQGASKNIQYF.

The chain's CDR3 is CATGTSRYNEQFF. The CDR3 DNA is TGTGCCACCGGGACTAGCAGATACAATGAGCAGTTCTTC. The chain carries TRBV19 and TRBJ2-1; TRBD2 matches 9 bases. CDR1 and CDR2 (germline): LNHDA, SQIVND (reference sequence). With 10 bases clipped from V and 4 bases from J, the junction kept 5 bases outside the gene matches. This CDR3 is built from 13 residues.

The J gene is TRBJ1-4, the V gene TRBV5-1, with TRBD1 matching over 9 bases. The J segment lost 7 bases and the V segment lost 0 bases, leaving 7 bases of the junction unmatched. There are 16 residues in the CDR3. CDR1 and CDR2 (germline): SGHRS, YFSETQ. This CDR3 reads CASSLAPGQGSEKLFF. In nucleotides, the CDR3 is TGCGCCAGCAGCTTGGCCCCGGGACAGGGAAGTGAAAAACTGTTTTTT.

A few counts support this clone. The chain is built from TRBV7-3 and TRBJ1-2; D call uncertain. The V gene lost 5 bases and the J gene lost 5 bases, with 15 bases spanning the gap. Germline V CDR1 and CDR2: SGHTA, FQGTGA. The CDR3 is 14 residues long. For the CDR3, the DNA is TGTGCCAGCAGCCCGGGAGACCGCCCTTATGGCTACACCTTC. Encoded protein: CASSPGDRPYGYTF.

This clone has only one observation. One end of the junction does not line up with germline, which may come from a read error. The CDR3 sequence is CASSLAEGTQYF. CDR3 sequence (DNA): TGTGCCAGCAGCCTAGCGGAGGGGACCCAGTACTTC. The genes are TRBV7-9 and TRBJ2-5; TRBD2 matches 7 bases. The V gene's germline CDR1 is SEHNR and CDR2 FQNEAQ (reference sequence). This CDR3 region has 12 residues.